Presented here are 7 T cell receptor beta chains from one specimen sequenced in a study of PD-L1 blockade in urothelial cancer. Specified time point: peripheral blood 6 weeks after treatment start. Measured with immunoSEQ multiplex PCR; TCRdb has only the in-frame clones, and not every one. The table shows 75,000 to 100,000 clones, with around 78% occurring only once. The sequencing used PBMCs, collected around atezolizumab (anti-PD-L1) treatment. The receptors come from a man in his 70s with urothelial cancer.

The V and J genes are TRBV21-1 and TRBJ2-7; the table assigns TRBD2, which was not confirmed against the DNA. TRBV21-1 is recorded as a pseudogene. The length of the CDR3 is 15 residues. CDR3 loop: CASSQGGRAFHEQYF. The CDR3 nucleotides are TGTGCCAGCAGCCAAGGGGGGAGGGCGTTCCACGAGCAGTACTTC.

The chain links TRBV2 to TRBJ2-3, with a weak D call TRBD2 (5 bases). CDR1 and CDR2 from the germline V gene are SNHLY and FYNNEI. The CDR3 length is 16 residues. The V end was cut by 10 bases, the J end by 2 bases, with 22 bases between. CDR3 nucleotide sequence: TGTGCCAACCAAGGGTCGGGGAGTCGGAACACAGATACGCAGTATTTT. The encoded protein is CANQGSGSRNTDTQYF.

A few counts support this clone. The V gene is TRBV15, the J gene TRBJ2-7; 9 nucleotides match TRBD1. CDR3 size: 17 residues. Losses at the gene ends were 0 bases for V and 5 bases for J; bases not matched to a gene: 11. The germline gives CDR1 LNHNV, CDR2 YYDKDF (reference sequence). In DNA, the CDR3 is TGTGCCACCAGCAGAGATCTAACGGGACAGGGAGGCGACGAGCAGTACTTC. It codes for CATSRDLTGQGGDEQYF. Full variable domain (outside the CDR3, taken from reference TRBV15 and TRBJ2-7): DAMVIQNPRYQVTQFGKPVTLSCSQTLNHNVMYWYQQKSSQAPKLLFHYYDKDFNNEADTPDNFQSRRPNTSFCFLDIRSPGLGDTAMYLCATSRDLTGQGGDEQYFGPGTRLTVT.

The V and J genes are TRBV19 and TRBJ2-7; the match to TRBD2 covers 13 bases. There are 15 residues in the CDR3. Per the germline V gene, CDR1 is LNHDA and CDR2 is SQIVND (reference sequence). Trimming at V came to 4 bases and at J to 1 base, leaving 1 base not matched to a gene. The CDR3 sequence is CASSRTSGSSYEQYF. CDR3 nucleotides: TGTGCCAGTAGTAGGACTAGCGGGAGTTCCTACGAGCAGTACTTC.

This clone was seen a handful of times. The V and J genes are TRBV12-5 and TRBJ1-4; no clear D gene. CDR3 size: 14 residues. The V end lost 5 bases, the J end lost 7 bases, and 14 bases lay between the germline ends. CDR1 and CDR2 (germline): LGHNT, FRNRAP. CDR3 bases: TGTGCTAGTGGTCCCTCCATTGGGAGTGAAAAACTGTTTTTT. This sequence encodes CASGPSIGSEKLFF.

The rearrangement uses TRBV7-8 and TRBJ2-1; 10 positions agree with TRBD2. V was pared by 0 bases and J by 9 bases, with 8 bases of the junction left unmatched. This CDR3 has 16 residues. Germline-derived CDR1 and CDR2 are SGHVS and FQNEAQ. CDR3 sequence (DNA): TGTGCCAGCAGCTTAGCGCGGCTAGCGGGGGAGGGTGAGCAGTTCTTC. Its protein product is CASSLARLAGEGEQFF.

The V gene is TRBV5-1, the J gene TRBJ1-1; 7 bases map to TRBD1. V trimming: 0 bases; J trimming: 4 bases; junction bases outside the gene matches: 3. Per the germline V gene, CDR1 is SGHRS and CDR2 is YFSETQ. CDR3 length: 14 residues. CDR3 loop: CASSLEGAITEAFF. The CDR3, as DNA: TGCGCCAGCAGCTTGGAGGGGGCGATCACTGAAGCTTTCTTT.